This TCR beta chain was sequenced for a study of PD-L1 blockade in urothelial cancer. For the study at large: The patients' atezolizumab therapy, 1,200 mg intravenously every 3 weeks, started in the mid-2010s. Individuals in the cohort had been given 0 to 3 earlier chemotherapy regimens. Findings and caveats of the study: In blood sampled pretreatment, TCR clonality below the median predicted better survival.

The repertoire was sequenced with immunoSEQ multiplex PCR; TCRdb's copy has only in-frame clones and lacks some. This table has approximately 46,000 clones, 81% appearing once. The germline gives CDR1 SGHDT, CDR2 YYEEEE. The CDR3 covers 14 residues. V gave up 4 bases and J gave up 5 bases, with 16 bases separating them. About this clone: Its antigen is not identified.

This specimen was PBMCs, taken around atezolizumab (anti-PD-L1) treatment. The receptor was isolated from a man between 65 and 79 years old with urothelial cancer. The V gene is TRBV5-6, the J gene TRBJ2-7; possible D gene TRBD2, 7 bases. CDR3 protein: CASSPEGGADEQYF. The CDR3 nucleotides are TGTGCCAGCAGCCCCGAGGGGGGGGCAGACGAGCAGTACTTC. The variable domain in full, completed from reference TRBV5-6 and TRBJ2-7, reads DAGVTQSPTHLIKTRGQQVTLRCSPKSGHDTVSWYQQALGQGPQFIFQYYEEEERQRGNFPDRFSGHQFPNYSSELNVNALLLGDSALYLCASSPEGGADEQYFGPGTRLTVT.